The entry below gives a single T cell receptor (beta chain) sequence along with its context. The antigen remains undetermined. TCRdb re-called the 5' RACE reads, yielding one record per CDR3 amino acid sequence without DNA. Found here are about 430,000 distinct CDR3 sequences; the top ten clones hold 1.4%. This entry is derived from a study of T cells expressing NK-cell markers. The germline gives CDR1 ENHRY, CDR2 SYGVKD. This CDR3 region has 14 residues. Study results and limitations: Once again these clonotypes came out on top in the CD3+CD56-NKG2C+ fraction of a handful of donors.

This TCR was sampled from a woman aged 50 to 60 in good health. Sequenced: blood T cells: a sorted CD56 or NKG2C T cell subset, CD4+ or CD8+ T cells, or bulk PBMC T cells (not recorded which). The chain couples TRBV10-3 to TRBJ2-3; TCRdb designates TRBD1, a call that cannot be tested without DNA. CDR3 sequence: CAISGDRLTDTQYF.